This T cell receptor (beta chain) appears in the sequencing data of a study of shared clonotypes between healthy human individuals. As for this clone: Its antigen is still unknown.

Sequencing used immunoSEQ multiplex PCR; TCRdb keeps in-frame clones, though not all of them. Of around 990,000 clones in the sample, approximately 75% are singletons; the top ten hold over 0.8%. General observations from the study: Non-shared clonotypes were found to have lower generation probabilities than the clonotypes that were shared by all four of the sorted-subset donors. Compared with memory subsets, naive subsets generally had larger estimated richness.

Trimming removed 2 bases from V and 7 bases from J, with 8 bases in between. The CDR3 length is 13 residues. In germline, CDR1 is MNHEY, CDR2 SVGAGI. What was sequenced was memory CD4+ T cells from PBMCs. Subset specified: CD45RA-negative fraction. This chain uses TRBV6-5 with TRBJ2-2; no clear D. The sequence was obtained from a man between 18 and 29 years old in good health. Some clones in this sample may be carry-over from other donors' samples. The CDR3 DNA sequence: TGTGCCAGCAGTTACAGGGCGAGCGGGGAGCTGTTTTTT. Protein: CASSYRASGELFF.